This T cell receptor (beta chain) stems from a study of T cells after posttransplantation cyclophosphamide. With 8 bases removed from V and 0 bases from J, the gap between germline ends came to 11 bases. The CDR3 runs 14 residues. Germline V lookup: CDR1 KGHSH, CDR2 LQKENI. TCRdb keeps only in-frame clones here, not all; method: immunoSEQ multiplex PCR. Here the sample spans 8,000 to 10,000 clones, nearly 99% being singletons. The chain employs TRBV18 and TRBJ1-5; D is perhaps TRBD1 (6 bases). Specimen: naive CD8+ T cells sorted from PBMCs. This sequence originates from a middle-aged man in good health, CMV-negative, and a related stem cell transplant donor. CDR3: CASTRTDSNQPQHF. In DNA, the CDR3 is TGTGCCAGCACCCGGACAGATAGCAATCAGCCCCAGCATTTT. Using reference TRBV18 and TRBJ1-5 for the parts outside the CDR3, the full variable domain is NAGVMQNPRHLVRRRGQEARLRCSPMKGHSHVYWYRQLPEEGLKFMVYLQKENIIDESGMPKERFSAEFPKEGPSILRIQQVVRGDSAAYFCASTRTDSNQPQHFGDGTRLSIL.